The rows below give T cell receptor beta chains drawn from one sample of a study of neurological immune-mediated disorders. Via MiXCR, TCRdb re-called the 5' RACE reads, giving one row per CDR3 protein. In the table there are 66,000 or so distinct CDR3 sequences, under 3.5% of which are singletons. Source material: PBMCs. The receptor source for this set is a man aged 40-55 years with multiple sclerosis. Each CDR3 is given with its conserved first and last residue. The D gene is left open where the match is weak. Size is stated as once, few or many counts, or a class when the clone is expanded.

CAISEGVNTEAFF | TGTGCCATCAGTGAGGGCGTGAACACTGAAGCTTTCTTT | TRBV10-3 | many | - | TRBJ1-1
CASSLGAGGGETQYF | TGTGCCAGCAGCTTAGGGGCGGGAGGGGGCGAGACCCAGTACTTC | TRBV7-8 | few | TRBD2 | TRBJ2-5
CASSLYNEQFF | TGCGCCAGCAGCTTGTACAATGAGCAGTTCTTC | TRBV5-1 | many | - | TRBJ2-1
CASSPETSPNYEQYF | TGTGCCAGCTCACCCGAAACATCGCCTAACTACGAGCAGTACTTC | TRBV18 | many | - | TRBJ2-7
CASTRGGETYEQYF | TGTGCCAGCACTCGGGGGGGGGAAACCTACGAGCAGTACTTC | TRBV12-3/TRBV12-4 | many | TRBD2 | TRBJ2-7
CASSPRGSYNSPLHF | TGTGCCAGCAGCCCTCGGGGCAGTTATAATTCACCCCTCCACTTT | TRBV5-6 | many | - | TRBJ1-6
CASSSGLYGYTF | TGCGCCAGCAGCTCCGGGCTCTATGGCTACACCTTC | TRBV5-1 | many | - | TRBJ1-2
CASSLGGSTGELFF | TGCGCCAGCAGCCTTGGCGGGAGCACCGGGGAGCTGTTTTTT | TRBV5-1 | many | TRBD2 | TRBJ2-2
CASCAPGTGEAFF | TGTGCCAGCTGCGCGCCGGGGACGGGTGAAGCTTTCTTT | TRBV6-5 | many | - | TRBJ1-1
CASSLGRTAQETQYF | TGTGCCAGCAGCTTGGGCCGGACAGCCCAAGAGACCCAGTACTTC | TRBV7-7 | few | - | TRBJ2-5
CASSARRERSEQYF | TGTGCCAGCAGCGCTCGGCGGGAGCGGAGCGAGCAGTACTTC | TRBV7-6 | many | TRBD2 | TRBJ2-7
CASSPSQQGGNGYTF | TGCGCCAGCAGCCCCTCCCAGCAGGGGGGTAATGGCTACACCTTC | TRBV5-1 | many | TRBD1 | TRBJ1-2
CASSLVASPEAFF | TGTGCCAGCAGCTTAGTAGCTTCTCCTGAAGCTTTCTTT | TRBV7-2 | many | - | TRBJ1-1
CSASWDRGNTIYF | TGCAGTGCTAGTTGGGACCGTGGAAACACCATATATTTT | TRBV20-1 | many | - | TRBJ1-3